A single sample is the source of the 18 T cell receptor beta chains below, sequenced in a study of T cells in Graves' hyperthyroidism and ophthalmopathy. It was RNA transcripts that yielded the amplified TCR beta CDR3 regions. The study used the HTBI primer set for a first-round RT-PCR of the TCR CDR3. TCRdb reanalysed the multiplex PCR reads using MiXCR and keeps one entry per CDR3 protein. The sample holds hundreds of thousands of distinct CDR3 sequences; 18% are singletons and the top ten take over 15%. The source material was blood. These receptors originate from a woman aged 50 to 65 with Graves' hyperthyroidism that later progressed to Graves' ophthalmopathy.

This clonotype came up a few times. The chain links TRBV6-1 to TRBJ1-6, with D possibly matching TRBD1 (6 bases). The CDR3 totals 13 residues. With 7 bases removed from V and 10 bases from J, the gap between germline ends came to 14 bases. The germline V gene encodes CDR1 MNHNS and CDR2 SASEGT. CDR3 in DNA: TGTGCCAGCAAGAGGGGGTCGGGATCACCCCTCCACTTT. Translated: CASKRGSGSPLHF.

The chain couples TRBV27 to TRBJ1-6, with 10 bases fitting TRBD1. The J segment lost 9 bases and the V segment lost 4 bases, leaving 6 bases of the junction unmatched. The CDR3 totals 15 residues. Germline-derived CDR1 and CDR2 are MNHEY and SMNVEV (reference sequence). The chain's CDR3 is CASSSGTGARSPLHF. Written as DNA, the CDR3 is TGTGCCAGCAGTTCTGGGACAGGGGCACGTTCACCCCTCCACTTT.

The sample holds a few counts of this clonotype. The chain recombines TRBV6-1 with TRBJ2-5; TRBD2 matches at 11 bases. Trimming at V came to 7 bases and at J to 2 bases, leaving 9 bases not matched to a gene. This CDR3 spans 16 amino acids. Germline CDR1 MNHNS, CDR2 SASEGT. Here the CDR3 reads CASTKNLAGGQETQYF. Here the CDR3 DNA reads TGTGCCAGCACCAAAAATCTAGCGGGGGGTCAAGAGACCCAGTACTTC.

The table lists this clonotype with many counts. This sequence joins TRBV11-2 and TRBJ2-6; D gene uncertain. This CDR3 region has 14 residues. The V gene lost 9 bases and the J gene lost 0 bases, with 9 bases spanning the gap. Germline V lookup: CDR1 SGHAT, CDR2 FQNNGV. The CDR3 DNA is TGTGCCAGTTCCGTTTACTCTGGGGCCAACGTCCTGACTTTC. Its translation is CASSVYSGANVLTF.

The chain couples TRBV29-1 to TRBJ1-1, with unresolved D. V lost 4 bases and J 0 bases, leaving 15 bases between the germline ends. CDR1 is SQVTM, CDR2 ANQGSEA, per germline. CDR3 size: 15 residues. For the CDR3, the DNA is TGCAGCGTTGTAACGACTCCCCTCATGAACACTGAAGCTTTCTTT. This codes for CSVVTTPLMNTEAFF.

In its sample, this clonotype was seen many times. The gene calls are TRBV30 and TRBJ1-6; TRBD1 might be the D (5 bases). The V gene lost 4 bases and the J gene lost 7 bases, with 20 bases spanning the gap. The CDR3 length is 16 residues. The germline gives CDR1 GTSNPN, CDR2 SVGIG (reference sequence). CDR3 residues: CAWNPGLQIWNSPLHF. CDR3 bases: TGTGCCTGGAATCCGGGACTGCAGATATGGAATTCACCCCTCCACTTT.

This clonotype was counted ten times or more. The chain uses TRBV12-3 or TRBV12-4 and TRBJ2-5, with a tentative D call TRBD2 (5 bases). The CDR3 spans 14 residues. Trimming left V 6 bases short and J 5 bases short, with 16 bases between. Written as DNA, the CDR3 is TGTGCCAGCAGGAGTAGCCGGCCGGGGGAGACCCAGTACTTC. This gives the protein CASRSSRPGETQYF.

The chain carries TRBV10-3 and TRBJ2-7, with TRBD1 matching 7 bases. The J segment lost 3 bases and the V segment lost 6 bases, leaving 17 bases of the junction unmatched. Germline CDR1 ENHRY, CDR2 SYGVKD. The CDR3 covers 17 residues. Here the CDR3 reads CAISGTGQKKGDYEQYF. The CDR3 nucleotides are TGTGCCATCAGCGGGACGGGACAGAAAAAGGGGGACTACGAGCAGTACTTC.

The rearrangement joins TRBV19 to TRBJ1-5; perhaps TRBD1 as D (6 bases). V lost 5 bases to trimming and J lost 3 bases, with 11 bases between them. The CDR3 covers 14 residues. Germline CDR1 and CDR2: LNHDA and SQIVND (reference sequence). The CDR3 region is CASSSGAYNQPQHF. DNA for the CDR3: TGTGCCAGTAGTTCGGGGGCCTACAATCAGCCCCAGCATTTT.

This clonotype was seen ten or more times. The chain carries TRBV3-1 and TRBJ1-6; TRBD1 is a possible D gene (5 bases). V was trimmed by 4 bases and J by 7 bases, leaving 17 bases between them. The CDR3 is 16 amino acids. CDR1 and CDR2 (germline): LGHDT, YNNKEL (reference sequence). The CDR3, as DNA: TGTGCCAGCAGCCGTGGGGCAGAAAGGGGCAATTCACCCCTCCACTTT. This codes for CASSRGAERGNSPLHF.

The chain links TRBV7-3 to TRBJ2-5; the match to TRBD1 covers 8 bases. Germline-derived CDR1 and CDR2 are SGHTA and FQGTGA. The CDR3 consists of 15 residues. V shed 5 bases and J 11 bases; nucleotides not matched to a gene: 16. The CDR3 spells CASSLIGDRYLFQYF. The CDR3 coding sequence is TGTGCCAGCAGCCTGATAGGGGACAGGTATCTTTTTCAGTACTTC.

This clonotype was seen only a few times. The V call is TRBV30, the J call TRBJ1-4, with no clear D. The V gene's germline CDR1 is GTSNPN and CDR2 SVGIG (reference sequence). Trimming removed 3 bases at V and 5 bases at J, with 13 bases between. The CDR3 runs to 14 residues. CDR3 loop: CAWSPSAANEKLFF. The CDR3 DNA reads as TGTGCCTGGAGCCCCTCGGCGGCGAATGAAAAACTGTTTTTT.

Ten or more counts support this clonotype. CDR3 sequence: CASSTSAGGPYEQYF. The DNA for the CDR3 is TGTGCCAGCAGCACCTCCGCAGGGGGGCCCTACGAGCAGTACTTC. This chain links TRBV11-2 with TRBJ2-7, with a weak D call TRBD1 (7 bases). The germline CDR1 and CDR2 sequences are SGHAT and FQNNGV. The CDR3 extends over 15 amino acids. V dropped 5 bases and J dropped 2 bases, with 16 bases sitting between them.

This clonotype was found many times. This sequence joins TRBV29-1 and TRBJ2-3; D is possibly TRBD1 (5 bases). Germline-derived CDR1 and CDR2 are SQVTM and ANQGSEA. The CDR3 is made up of 14 amino acids. V lost 6 bases and J 1 base, leaving 14 bases between the germline ends. This CDR3 is CSVVTDTGTDTQYF. DNA for the CDR3: TGCAGCGTAGTAACGGACACCGGCACAGATACGCAGTATTTT.

This clonotype was observed a handful of times. J is TRBJ2-1 and V is TRBV18; 7 nucleotides match TRBD2. CDR1 and CDR2 (germline): KGHSH, LQKENI. This CDR3 region has 16 residues. After removal of 3 bases from V and 5 bases from J, the junction contained 10 bases not matched to a gene. CDR3 sequence (DNA): TGTGCCAGCTCACCTCCCGCCAGCGGGGTTCACAATGAGCAGTTCTTC. This translates into CASSPPASGVHNEQFF.

Only a few counts were recorded for this clonotype. The rearrangement links TRBV5-4 to TRBJ1-2; D remains unclear. The CDR3 consists of 14 residues. Germline V gene lookup returns CDR1 SGHNT and CDR2 YYREEE (reference sequence). V dropped 4 bases and J dropped 3 bases, with 13 bases sitting between them. The CDR3 is CASSQRAPHYGYTF. In DNA form, the CDR3 reads TGTGCCAGCAGCCAGAGGGCCCCGCACTATGGCTACACCTTC.

This chain connects TRBV9 to TRBJ2-2; 9 positions match TRBD2. Germline V CDR1 and CDR2: SGDLS, YYNGEE. V shed 0 bases, J shed 5 bases, and the junction held 5 bases outside the gene matches. The CDR3 loop spans 16 amino acids. The DNA for the CDR3 is TGTGCCAGCAGCGTAGTGGGCGGGGGGGCTACCGGGGAGCTGTTTTTT. Protein sequence: CASSVVGGGATGELFF.

V gene TRBV29-1 combines with J gene TRBJ2-5, with D possibly being TRBD1 (6 bases). V was cut by 7 bases and J by 5 bases, with 11 bases left in between. This CDR3 comprises 11 residues. The germline CDR1 and CDR2 sequences are SQVTM and ANQGSEA. The CDR3 spells CSADSRETQYF. CDR3 bases: TGCAGCGCGGACAGCCGGGAGACCCAGTACTTC.